This T cell receptor beta chain was recorded in a study of breast tumors, draining lymph nodes, adjacent tissues. Study findings and constraints: Tumor repertoires ranked between lymph nodes and nontumor tissue in diversity, with V and J gene preferences. Data only fit, rather than demonstrated, lymph node origin of most tumor T cells. Most tumor T cells seemingly derive from lymph node, then expand in tumor. Compared with basal-like, luminal-like tumors shared significantly more repertoire with nontumor tissue.

In this sample, this clonotype turned up many times. What it binds is not known. Germline CDR1 reads SGHDT; CDR2 reads YYEEEE. V was shortened by 3 bases and J by 5 bases, with 11 bases between the two germline ends. The CDR3 has 13 residues. TCRdb re-derived calls from the multiplex PCR reads in MiXCR, one entry per CDR3 protein. Here the sample spans some 130,000 distinct CDR3 sequences, 21% being singletons. Axillary draining lymph nodes of breast cancer patients supplied the node samples. The TCR comes from a female donor with breast cancer. Some clones in this sample may be carry-over from other donors' samples. J is TRBJ1-2 and V is TRBV5-6, with D perhaps matching TRBD1 (6 bases). Material for sequencing was axillary lymph node tissue. The CDR3 region has the DNA TGTGCCAGCAGCTCACAGGGCTTTTATGGCTACACCTTC. This translates into CASSSQGFYGYTF.